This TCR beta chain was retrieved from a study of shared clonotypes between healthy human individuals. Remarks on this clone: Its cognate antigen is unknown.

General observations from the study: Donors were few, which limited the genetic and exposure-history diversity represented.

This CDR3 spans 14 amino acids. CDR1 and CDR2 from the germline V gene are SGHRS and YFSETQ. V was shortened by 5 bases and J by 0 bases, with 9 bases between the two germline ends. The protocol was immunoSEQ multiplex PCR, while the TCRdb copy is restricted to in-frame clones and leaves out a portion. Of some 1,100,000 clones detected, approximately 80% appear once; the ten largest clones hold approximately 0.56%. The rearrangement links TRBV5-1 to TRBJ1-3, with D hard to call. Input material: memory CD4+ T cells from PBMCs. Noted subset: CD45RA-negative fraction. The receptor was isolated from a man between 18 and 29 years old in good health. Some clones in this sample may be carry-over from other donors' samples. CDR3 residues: CASRDVSSGNTIYF. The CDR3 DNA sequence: TGCGCCAGCAGAGACGTGAGCTCTGGAAACACCATATATTTT.